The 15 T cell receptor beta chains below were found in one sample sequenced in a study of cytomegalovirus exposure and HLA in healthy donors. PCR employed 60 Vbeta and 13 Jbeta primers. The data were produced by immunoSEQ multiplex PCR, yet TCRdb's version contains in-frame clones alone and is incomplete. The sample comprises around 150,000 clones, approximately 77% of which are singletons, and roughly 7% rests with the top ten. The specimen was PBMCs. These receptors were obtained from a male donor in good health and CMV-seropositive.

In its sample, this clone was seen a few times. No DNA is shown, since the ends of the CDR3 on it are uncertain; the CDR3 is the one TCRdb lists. CDR3 region: CASSSSTSGGTWEQYF. The chain links TRBV6-5 to TRBJ2-7; TRBD2 is taken as the D call from the table, unchecked against the DNA. Looked up from germline, CDR1 is MNHEY and CDR2 is SVGAGI. The CDR3 adds up to 16 amino acids, both ends counted.

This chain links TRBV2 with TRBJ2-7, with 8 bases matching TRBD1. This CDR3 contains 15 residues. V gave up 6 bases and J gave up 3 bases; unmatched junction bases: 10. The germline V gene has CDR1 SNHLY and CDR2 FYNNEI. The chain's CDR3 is CASRGTGEGFYEQYF. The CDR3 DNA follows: TGTGCCAGCAGGGGGACAGGAGAGGGTTTCTACGAGCAGTACTTC.

CDR3 region: CASSYNSGGAYNEQFF. CDR3 bases: TGTGCCAGCAGCTATAATAGCGGGGGGGCCTACAATGAGCAGTTCTTC. This chain links TRBV11-2 with TRBJ2-1; TRBD2 agrees at 11 bases. The trim removed 4 bases at V and 2 bases at J, leaving 4 bases unmatched. This CDR3 has 16 residues. The germline V gene encodes CDR1 SGHAT and CDR2 FQNNGV.

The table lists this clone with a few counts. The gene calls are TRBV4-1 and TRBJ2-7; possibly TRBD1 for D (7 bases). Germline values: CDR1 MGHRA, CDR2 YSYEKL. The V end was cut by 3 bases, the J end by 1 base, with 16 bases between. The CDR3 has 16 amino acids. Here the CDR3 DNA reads TGCGCCAGCAGCCATCAGAATCAGGGGGGATCCTACGAGCAGTACTTC. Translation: CASSHQNQGGSYEQYF.

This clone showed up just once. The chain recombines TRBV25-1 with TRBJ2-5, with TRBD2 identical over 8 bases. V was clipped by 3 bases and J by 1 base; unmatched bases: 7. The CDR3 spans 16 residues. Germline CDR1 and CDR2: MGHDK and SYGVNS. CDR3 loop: CASSDLSGGLQETQYF. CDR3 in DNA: TGTGCCAGCAGTGATCTCAGCGGGGGCCTCCAAGAGACCCAGTACTTC.

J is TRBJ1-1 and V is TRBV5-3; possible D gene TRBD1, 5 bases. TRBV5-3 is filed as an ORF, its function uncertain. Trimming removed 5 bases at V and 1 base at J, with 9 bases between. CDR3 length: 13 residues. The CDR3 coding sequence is TGTGCCAGAAGACCTACAGGGAACACTGAAGCTTTCTTT. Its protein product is CARRPTGNTEAFF.

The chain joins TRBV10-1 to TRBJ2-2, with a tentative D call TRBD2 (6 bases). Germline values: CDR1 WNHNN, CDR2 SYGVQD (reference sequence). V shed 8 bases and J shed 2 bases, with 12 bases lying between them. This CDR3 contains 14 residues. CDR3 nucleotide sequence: TGCGCCAGCGGTAGCGGTGCTAACACCGGGGAGCTGTTTTTT. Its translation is CASGSGANTGELFF.

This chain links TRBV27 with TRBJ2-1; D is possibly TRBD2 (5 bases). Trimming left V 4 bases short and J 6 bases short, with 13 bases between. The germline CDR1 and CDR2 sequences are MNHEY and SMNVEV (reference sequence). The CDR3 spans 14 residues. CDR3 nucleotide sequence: TGTGCCAGCAGTTCACTAGAGAGTTCCAATGAGCAGTTCTTC. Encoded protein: CASSSLESSNEQFF.

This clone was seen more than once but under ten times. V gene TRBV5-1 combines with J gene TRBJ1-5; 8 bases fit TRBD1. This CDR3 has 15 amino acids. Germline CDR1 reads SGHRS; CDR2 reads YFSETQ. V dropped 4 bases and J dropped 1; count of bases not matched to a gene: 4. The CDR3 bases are TGCGCCAGCAGCCCCTGGACAGGGAGCAATCAGCCCCAGCATTTT. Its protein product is CASSPWTGSNQPQHF.

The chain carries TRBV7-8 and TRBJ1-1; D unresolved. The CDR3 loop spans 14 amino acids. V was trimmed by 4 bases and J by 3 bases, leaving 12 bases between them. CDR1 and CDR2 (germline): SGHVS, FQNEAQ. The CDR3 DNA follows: TGTGCCAGCAGCTCCCGGGAGGGCTACACTGAAGCTTTCTTT. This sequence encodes CASSSREGYTEAFF. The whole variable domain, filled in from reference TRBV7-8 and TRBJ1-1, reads GAGVSQSPRYKVAKRGQDVALRCDPISGHVSLFWYQQALGQGPEFLTYFQNEAQLDKSGLPSDRFFAERPEGSVSTLKIQRTQQEDSAVYLCASSSREGYTEAFFGQGTRLTVV.

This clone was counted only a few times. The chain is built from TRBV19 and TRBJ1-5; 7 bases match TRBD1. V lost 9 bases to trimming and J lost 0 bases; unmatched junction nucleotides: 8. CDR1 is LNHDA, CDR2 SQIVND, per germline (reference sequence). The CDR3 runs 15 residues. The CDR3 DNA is TGTGCCAGCGGGGGACAGCCATATAGCAATCAGCCCCAGCATTTT. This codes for CASGGQPYSNQPQHF.

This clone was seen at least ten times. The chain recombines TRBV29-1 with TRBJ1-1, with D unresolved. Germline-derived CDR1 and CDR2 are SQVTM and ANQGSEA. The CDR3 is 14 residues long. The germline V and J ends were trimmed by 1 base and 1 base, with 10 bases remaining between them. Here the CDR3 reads CSVEVLGGNTEAFF. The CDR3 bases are TGCAGCGTTGAAGTCCTTGGAGGGAACACTGAAGCTTTCTTT.

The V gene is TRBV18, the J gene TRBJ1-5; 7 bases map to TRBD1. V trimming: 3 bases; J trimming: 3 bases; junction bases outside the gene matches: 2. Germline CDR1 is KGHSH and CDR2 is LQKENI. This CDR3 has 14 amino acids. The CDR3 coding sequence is TGTGCCAGCTCACCCGGGACAGTCAATCAGCCCCAGCATTTT. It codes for CASSPGTVNQPQHF.

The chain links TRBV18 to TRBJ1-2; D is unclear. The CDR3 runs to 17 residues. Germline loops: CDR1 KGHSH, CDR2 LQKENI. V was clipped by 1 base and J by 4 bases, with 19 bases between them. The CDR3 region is CASSPRFAQNQGYGYTF. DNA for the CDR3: TGTGCCAGCTCACCACGGTTCGCACAGAACCAAGGCTATGGCTACACCTTC.

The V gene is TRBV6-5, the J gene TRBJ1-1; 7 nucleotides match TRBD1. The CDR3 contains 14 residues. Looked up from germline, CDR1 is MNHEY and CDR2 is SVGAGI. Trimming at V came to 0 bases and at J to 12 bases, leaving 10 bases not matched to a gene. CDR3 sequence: CASSYSSEGAESFF. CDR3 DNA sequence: TGTGCCAGCAGTTACTCTTCGGAGGGGGCCGAGTCTTTCTTT.